One and the same sample provided the 30 T cell receptor beta chains below, sequenced in a study of T cell repertoires in cytomegalovirus infection. One entry per CDR3 protein, called by TCRdb with MiXCR from the reads. The table records 150,000 to 200,000 distinct CDR3 sequences, about a sixth of them present only once. Specimen: CD8+ T cells from PBMCs. All receptors derive from a human donor in good health (CMV status not recorded). Some clones in this sample may be carry-over from other donors' samples.

Only a few counts were recorded for this clonotype. The chain links TRBV12-3 or TRBV12-4 to TRBJ2-1, with D tentatively TRBD1 (5 bases). V was trimmed by 5 bases and J by 5 bases, leaving 13 bases between them. CDR3 length: 14 residues. CDR3 in DNA: TGTGCCAGCAGTCCGACAGAGTCCAACAATGAGCAGTTCTTC. Protein product: CASSPTESNNEQFF.

This clonotype was picked up a small number of times. A much bigger clone sits one base away, suggesting this may be a read error. The V call is TRBV12-3 or TRBV12-4, the J call TRBJ2-1; possibly TRBD1 or TRBD2 for D (5 bases each). CDR3 length: 12 residues. The CDR3 DNA reads TGTGCCGGCAGTTTTGGGGGCAATGAGCAGTTCTTC. Protein: CAGSFGGNEQFF.

A few counts support this clonotype. V is TRBV6-2 or TRBV6-3 and J is TRBJ2-1; 10 bases fit TRBD2. The CDR3 contains 15 residues. Germline V gene sequence: CDR1 MNHEY, CDR2 SVGEGT. V lost 2 bases, J lost 7 bases, and 5 bases stayed unmatched. The CDR3 here is CASSYTSGAHNEQFF. CDR3 nucleotides: TGTGCCAGCAGTTACACTAGCGGGGCACATAATGAGCAGTTCTTC.

The gene calls are TRBV7-8 and TRBJ2-4; 13 bases align to TRBD2. Looked up from germline, CDR1 is SGHVS and CDR2 is FQNEAQ. The ends lost 4 bases at V and 7 bases at J; junction bases unmatched: 7. CDR3 length equals 16 residues. CDR3 bases: TGTGCCAGCAGCTGGACTAGCGGGGGAGAAAGGAACATTCAGTACTTC. Protein sequence: CASSWTSGGERNIQYF.

The table lists this clonotype with many counts. This chain joins TRBV7-2 and TRBJ1-2; D gene ambiguous. CDR1 is SGHTA, CDR2 FQGNSA, per germline. Trimming pared 3 bases from V and 4 bases from J, leaving 9 bases between. This CDR3 comprises 13 residues. The CDR3 sequence: CASSFLTGYGYTF. CDR3 DNA sequence: TGTGCCAGCAGCTTCCTGACCGGCTATGGCTACACCTTC.

This clonotype was found a few times. The chain carries TRBV5-1 and TRBJ1-2, with D uncertain. Trimming cost V 0 bases and J 3 bases, with 15 bases left between them. CDR3 size: 16 residues. Germline V lookup: CDR1 SGHRS, CDR2 YFSETQ. The CDR3 is CASSLAAGEDYYGYTF. In DNA form, the CDR3 reads TGCGCCAGCAGCTTGGCCGCCGGGGAGGATTACTATGGCTACACCTTC.

This clonotype came up a few times. This chain links TRBV29-1 with TRBJ2-7; possibly TRBD1 for D (5 bases). Germline CDR1 and CDR2: SQVTM and ANQGSEA. Trimming removed 1 base from V and 4 bases from J, with 8 bases in between. The CDR3 extends over 12 amino acids. CDR3 amino acids: CSVEAGQYEQYF. The CDR3 DNA reads TGCAGCGTTGAAGCAGGGCAATACGAGCAGTACTTC.

This clonotype was counted between two and nine times. The chain uses TRBV6-2 or TRBV6-3 and TRBJ2-3, with TRBD2 identical over 8 bases. V dropped 5 bases and J dropped 9; count of bases not matched to a gene: 4. CDR3 length equals 12 residues. Germline CDR1 is MNHEY and CDR2 is SVGEGT. CDR3 in amino acids: CASSTTSGTQYF. CDR3 nucleotide sequence: TGTGCCAGCAGTACCACTAGCGGAACGCAGTATTTT.

In its sample, this clonotype was seen a few times. The gene calls are TRBV7-9 and TRBJ1-1; unclear D gene. This CDR3 region has 17 residues. Trimming removed 5 bases at V and 0 bases at J, with 19 bases between. CDR1 is SEHNR, CDR2 FQNEAQ, per germline (reference sequence). CDR3 bases: TGTGCCAGCAGCCCGCGTGGCCCCCTCGAGGTGAACACTGAAGCTTTCTTT. Protein: CASSPRGPLEVNTEAFF.

This clonotype was seen more than once but under ten times. The chain uses TRBV5-1 and TRBJ2-7; D is possibly TRBD1 (5 bases). The V and J ends lost 2 bases and 5 bases respectively, with 14 bases between them. This CDR3 contains 14 residues. Per germline, CDR1 SGHRS and CDR2 YFSETQ. CDR3 amino acids: CASSFEGVVHEQYF. The CDR3 DNA reads as TGCGCCAGCAGCTTCGAAGGGGTCGTCCACGAGCAGTACTTC.

In this sample, this clonotype turned up a few times. The gene calls are TRBV20-1 and TRBJ2-7, with 7 bases lining up with TRBD2. Unmatched junction bases numbered 13, after V lost 1 base and J lost 4 bases. This CDR3 region has 16 residues. CDR1 DFQATT and CDR2 SNEGSKA come from the germline V gene (reference sequence). CDR3 DNA: TGCAGTGCTAGAGTCGGGGGTCGGCGGGGGAAGTACGAGCAGTACTTC. It encodes CSARVGGRRGKYEQYF.

The genes are TRBV29-1 and TRBJ2-1; D might be TRBD1 (6 bases). This CDR3 spans 10 amino acids. V lost 4 bases to trimming and J lost 13 bases, with 11 bases between them. Germline CDR1 is SQVTM and CDR2 is ANQGSEA. The chain's CDR3 is CSVGTAPQFF. The CDR3 bases are TGCAGCGTTGGGACAGCCCCCCAGTTCTTC.

The V and J genes are TRBV7-9 and TRBJ1-5; D is possibly TRBD1 (5 bases). This CDR3 comprises 14 residues. Between the trimmed V and J ends, which lost 5 bases and 5 bases, there was a span of 13 bases. Per germline, CDR1 SEHNR and CDR2 FQNEAQ (reference sequence). CDR3 coding DNA: TGTGCCAGCAGCCCGGGGGGGGTTCATCAGCCCCAGCATTTT. It yields the protein CASSPGGVHQPQHF. The full variable domain, completed using reference TRBV7-9 and TRBJ1-5, is DTGVSQNPRHKITKRGQNVTFRCDPISEHNRLYWYRQTLGQGPEFLTYFQNEAQLEKSRLLSDRFSAERPKGSFSTLEIQRTEQGDSAMYLCASSPGGVHQPQHFGDGTRLSIL.

CDR3 sequence: CASSVAGTGSSTDTQYF. In DNA form, the CDR3 reads TGTGCCAGCAGTGTTGCCGGGACAGGGAGTAGCACAGATACGCAGTATTTT. This sequence joins TRBV28 and TRBJ2-3, with 9 bases fitting TRBD1. CDR1 and CDR2 (germline): MDHEN, SYDVKM. There are 17 residues in the CDR3. Trimming cost V 5 bases and J 0 bases; bases outside gene matches: 9.

This clonotype was observed a few times. The rearrangement uses TRBV7-9 and TRBJ2-5; 8 bases are a match to TRBD2. This CDR3 is 16 amino acids long. The V and J ends lost 5 bases and 1 base, in that order; junction bases with no gene match: 9. CDR1 is SEHNR, CDR2 FQNEAQ, per germline (reference sequence). The CDR3 spells CASSPSSGGTQETQYF. The CDR3 DNA is TGTGCCAGCAGCCCCTCCAGCGGGGGTACCCAAGAGACCCAGTACTTC.

This clonotype has just one count. J is TRBJ2-5 and V is TRBV4-3; D may be TRBD1 or TRBD2 (5 bases each). The CDR3 sequence is 16 residues long. In germline, CDR1 is LGHNA, CDR2 YSLEER. Trimming removed 0 bases at V and 3 bases at J, with 14 bases between. CDR3 protein: CASSQDGTLAEETQYF. The CDR3 coding sequence is TGCGCCAGCAGCCAAGATGGGACCTTGGCAGAAGAGACCCAGTACTTC.

The sample holds a few counts of this clonotype. The V gene is TRBV20-1, the J gene TRBJ1-2; D unresolved. Germline V CDR1 and CDR2: DFQATT, SNEGSKA (reference sequence). The CDR3 loop spans 12 amino acids. V lost 1 base to trimming and J lost 2 bases, with 5 bases between them. The chain's CDR3 is CSARGGNYGYTF. The CDR3 nucleotides are TGCAGTGCTAGAGGTGGAAACTATGGCTACACCTTC.

This clonotype was seen a few times. The V call is TRBV12-3 or TRBV12-4, the J call TRBJ1-5, with D perhaps matching TRBD1 (6 bases). This CDR3 is built from 14 residues. V was shortened by 7 bases and J by 4 bases, with 14 bases between the two germline ends. The CDR3 is CASTLGAENQPQHF. In DNA, the CDR3 is TGTGCCAGCACACTGGGGGCGGAAAATCAGCCCCAGCATTTT.

This clonotype was observed a few times. V and J are TRBV7-6 and TRBJ1-4; 9 nucleotides agree with TRBD1. V shed 5 bases and J 3 bases; nucleotides not matched to a gene: 7. The CDR3 extends over 16 amino acids. Per the germline V gene, CDR1 is SGHVS and CDR2 is FNYEAQ. CDR3 bases: TGTGCCAGCAGCCCGGGGACAGGGAGTCCTAATGAAAAACTGTTTTTT. This sequence encodes CASSPGTGSPNEKLFF.

V and J are TRBV30 and TRBJ1-2; D gene ambiguous. The germline CDR1 and CDR2 sequences are GTSNPN and SVGIG (reference sequence). The CDR3 loop spans 12 amino acids. Trimming removed 2 bases from V and 5 bases from J, with 9 bases in between. The CDR3 region has the DNA TGTGCCTGGAGTCGGGGAAATTATGGCTACACCTTC. Protein: CAWSRGNYGYTF.

The chain combines TRBV11-2 with TRBJ1-1, with a possible D match to TRBD1 (6 bases). CDR3 length: 16 amino acids. V gave up 0 bases and J gave up 1 base, with 12 bases separating them. In germline, CDR1 is SGHAT, CDR2 FQNNGV. Written as DNA, the CDR3 is TGTGCCAGCAGCTTAGATCTGGGGGCGAAGAACACTGAAGCTTTCTTT. It codes for CASSLDLGAKNTEAFF.

At least ten counts were recorded for this clonotype. V gene TRBV7-2 combines with J gene TRBJ2-5; 9 bases line up with TRBD2. Germline V gene sequence: CDR1 SGHTA, CDR2 FQGNSA. With 6 bases clipped from V and 5 bases from J, the junction kept 19 bases outside the gene matches. The CDR3 extends over 18 amino acids. Written as DNA, the CDR3 is TGTGCCAGCAGTTCTAATCCCCCTCTAGCGGGGCCTGGGGAGACCCAGTACTTC. Residues: CASSSNPPLAGPGETQYF.

There are a few counts of this clonotype. The chain combines TRBV28 with TRBJ2-7, with D uncertain. The CDR3 sequence is 14 residues long. The V end was cut by 5 bases, the J end by 0 bases, with 11 bases between. Per germline, CDR1 MDHEN and CDR2 SYDVKM. In nucleotides, the CDR3 is TGTGCCAGCAGTCTCGGCCATAGCTCCTACGAGCAGTACTTC. Its translation is CASSLGHSSYEQYF.

This clonotype occurred a few times. The chain is built from TRBV7-8 and TRBJ1-5; TRBD1 might be the D (5 bases). The CDR3 runs 15 residues. Germline lookup yields CDR1 SGHVS and CDR2 FQNEAQ. Between the trimmed V and J ends, which lost 6 bases and 3 bases, there was a span of 15 bases. As DNA, the CDR3 is TGTGCCAGCAGTTCCGGGACGGCCCCCAATCAGCCCCAGCATTTT. It translates to CASSSGTAPNQPQHF.

This chain connects TRBV7-9 to TRBJ2-2; D unclear. Germline V gives CDR1 SEHNR, CDR2 FQNEAQ (reference sequence). This CDR3 spans 16 amino acids. Deletions cut 5 bases from V and 2 bases from J, with 15 bases between. The CDR3 sequence: CASSGEEWTNTGELFF. In DNA form, the CDR3 reads TGTGCCAGCAGCGGAGAAGAATGGACCAACACCGGGGAGCTGTTTTTT.

J is TRBJ2-1 and V is TRBV29-1; the match to TRBD2 covers 11 bases. The ends lost 0 bases at V and 3 bases at J; junction bases unmatched: 7. This CDR3 is built from 17 residues. Germline V gene sequence: CDR1 SQVTM, CDR2 ANQGSEA. The CDR3 DNA reads as TGCAGCGTTGAAGATACCCTAGCGGGGGGCCTCTACAATGAGCAGTTCTTC. Its translation is CSVEDTLAGGLYNEQFF.

In this sample, this clonotype turned up a few times. The chain carries TRBV7-9 and TRBJ2-2; D unclear. This CDR3 has 12 amino acids. Per germline, CDR1 SEHNR and CDR2 FQNEAQ (reference sequence). V was trimmed by 6 bases and J by 2 bases, leaving 4 bases between them. CDR3 DNA: TGTGCCAGCAGACCAAACACCGGGGAGCTGTTTTTT. As protein: CASRPNTGELFF.

This clonotype occurred a few times. V gene TRBV27 combines with J gene TRBJ2-1; TRBD2 aligns across 8 bases. This CDR3 region has 16 residues. Germline V gene data show CDR1 as MNHEY and CDR2 as SMNVEV (reference sequence). After removal of 3 bases from V and 1 base from J, the junction contained 5 bases not matched to a gene. Here the CDR3 DNA reads TGTGCCAGCAGTTTGCAAGCGGGGGAGTCCTACAATGAGCAGTTCTTC. Its translation is CASSLQAGESYNEQFF.

The chain recombines TRBV28 with TRBJ1-2; 7 positions agree with TRBD1. The CDR3 has 14 amino acids. V dropped 4 bases and J dropped 6; count of bases not matched to a gene: 8. CDR1 and CDR2 (germline): MDHEN, SYDVKM. The CDR3 DNA sequence: TGTGCCAGCAGTTCTCTGACAGGGAGGAATGGCTACACCTTC. Its translation is CASSSLTGRNGYTF.

CDR3 nucleotides: TGTGCCAGCAGTTTGCTGGGACAGGGTAAGTACGAGCAGTACTTC. It encodes CASSLLGQGKYEQYF. The rearrangement joins TRBV7-2 to TRBJ2-7, with 9 bases that match TRBD1. Germline loops: CDR1 SGHTA, CDR2 FQGNSA. The CDR3 is 15 residues long. After removal of 6 bases from V and 4 bases from J, the junction contained 10 bases not matched to a gene.